One sample yielded the 16 T cell receptor beta chains listed below, sequenced in a study of spatial heterogeneity in lung cancer. Whole-study results and caveats: The number of expanded tumor alpha and beta chains correlated with mutation number.

Time point of the sample: sample taken at primary tumor resection. TCRdb reanalysed the 5' RACE reads using MiXCR and keeps one entry per CDR3 protein. This table holds several thousand distinct CDR3 sequences, about 15% found once. The antigens of these receptors remain unknown. This specimen consisted of lung tumor tissue, obtained at surgery. These receptors were collected from a female donor with early-stage non-small cell lung cancer.

In its sample, this clonotype was seen a few times. The CDR3 loop reads CASSPRTSGVNNEQFF. CDR3 nucleotide sequence: TGTGCCAGCAGCCCCAGGACTAGCGGGGTTAACAATGAGCAGTTCTTC. The chain is built from TRBV7-2 and TRBJ2-1; 12 nucleotides agree with TRBD2. Germline CDR1 reads SGHTA; CDR2 reads FQGNSA. The CDR3 runs 16 residues. V lost 5 bases to trimming and J lost 5 bases; unmatched junction nucleotides: 7.

This sequence joins TRBV6-2 or TRBV6-3 and TRBJ2-1; tentatively, D is TRBD2 (6 bases). Trimming took 7 bases from V and 0 from J, leaving 10 bases between them. The germline V gene has CDR1 MNHEY and CDR2 SVGEGT. The CDR3 loop spans 14 amino acids. The CDR3: CASTSASSYNEQFF. DNA of the CDR3: TGTGCCAGCACTAGCGCGTCCTCCTACAATGAGCAGTTCTTC.

This clonotype appeared many times. This chain links TRBV20-1 with TRBJ2-7; unclear D gene. Trimming cost V 3 bases and J 3 bases, with 9 bases left between them. Per the germline V gene, CDR1 is DFQATT and CDR2 is SNEGSKA (reference sequence). The CDR3 runs 12 residues. CDR3 loop: CSARTRYYEQYF. The CDR3 bases are TGCAGTGCTAGGACCAGATACTACGAGCAGTACTTC.

This clonotype is medium-sized in the sample. The rearrangement uses TRBV7-8 and TRBJ1-6; TRBD1 matches at 8 bases. The germline CDR1 and CDR2 sequences are SGHVS and FQNEAQ. The CDR3 sequence is 16 residues long. V trimming: 3 bases; J trimming: 8 bases; junction bases outside the gene matches: 9. The CDR3 DNA is TGTGCCAGCAGCTTGAGGACAGGGTCGGGTCATTCACCCCTCCACTTT. It yields the protein CASSLRTGSGHSPLHF.

V usage is TRBV10-3 and J usage is TRBJ2-3, with unresolved D. The CDR3 is made up of 17 amino acids. V lost 2 bases, J lost 5 bases, and 20 bases lay in between. Germline V gene lookup returns CDR1 ENHRY and CDR2 SYGVKD. The CDR3 region is CAISERSARTSLDTQYF. For the CDR3, the DNA is TGTGCCATCAGTGAGAGGTCCGCCCGTACCTCCTTAGATACGCAGTATTTT.

This clonotype occurred a few times. The chain links TRBV12-3 or TRBV12-4 to TRBJ1-1, with D tentatively TRBD1 (6 bases). The ends were cut back, 7 bases at V and 4 bases at J, with 16 bases in the middle. CDR3 length: 14 amino acids. CDR3 sequence: CASTKSGGRTEAFF. CDR3 in DNA: TGTGCCAGCACCAAATCCGGGGGCCGCACTGAAGCTTTCTTT.

The chain combines TRBV2 with TRBJ2-2; perhaps TRBD1 as D (6 bases). The germline gives CDR1 SNHLY, CDR2 FYNNEI. Trimming pared 6 bases from V and 1 base from J, leaving 9 bases between. The CDR3 covers 14 residues. CDR3: CASREGQNTGELFF. The CDR3 DNA follows: TGTGCCAGCAGAGAGGGACAGAACACCGGGGAGCTGTTTTTT.

V and J are TRBV28 and TRBJ1-1, with D tentatively TRBD1 (6 bases). CDR1 MDHEN and CDR2 SYDVKM come from the germline V gene. The CDR3 consists of 15 residues. V was clipped by 4 bases and J by 0 bases, with 12 bases between them. DNA of the CDR3: TGTGCCAGCAGTTCCTGGACAGCGGTGAACACTGAAGCTTTCTTT. Translating it yields CASSSWTAVNTEAFF.

The chain is built from TRBV12-3 or TRBV12-4 and TRBJ1-2, with a weak D call TRBD1 (5 bases). The CDR3 is 16 amino acids. The V end lost 1 base, the J end lost 4 bases, and 16 bases lay between the germline ends. The CDR3 loop is CASSLGFPGRGYGYTF. In DNA form, the CDR3 reads TGTGCCAGCAGTTTAGGATTCCCCGGGAGGGGCTATGGCTACACCTTC.

This clonotype was recorded many times. The chain carries TRBV23-1 and TRBJ1-4; D might be TRBD1 (5 bases). TRBV23-1 is assigned to the ORF class and has an uncertain function. Trimming stripped 2 bases from V and 8 bases from J, with 12 bases between. The CDR3 totals 14 residues. The CDR3 loop is CASSQGAFLEKLFF. DNA for the CDR3: TGCGCCAGCAGTCAAGGGGCGTTCTTAGAAAAACTGTTTTTT.

There are many counts of this clonotype. The rearrangement uses TRBV2 and TRBJ2-3; 7 bases are shared with TRBD2. Germline assignment: CDR1 SNHLY and CDR2 FYNNEI. With 11 bases clipped from V and 7 bases from J, the junction kept 12 bases outside the gene matches. The CDR3 runs to 13 residues. In DNA form, the CDR3 reads TGTGCCGCACGGGGGGTAGCGGGTAATACGCAGTATTTT. This sequence encodes CAARGVAGNTQYF.

This clonotype was seen more than once but under ten times. V gene TRBV7-2 combines with J gene TRBJ2-3; tentative D call: TRBD2 (6 bases). The germline gives CDR1 SGHTA, CDR2 FQGNSA. This CDR3 has 13 amino acids. The V end was cut by 1 base, the J end by 4 bases, with 6 bases between. The CDR3 loop is CASSLGGADTQYF. The CDR3 DNA is TGTGCCAGCAGCTTAGGGGGGGCAGATACGCAGTATTTT.

Judged by abundance, this clonotype is medium-sized (0.01 to 0.1%). V and J are TRBV6-2 or TRBV6-3 and TRBJ1-1; D is undetermined. Germline V CDR1 and CDR2: MNHEY, SVGEGT. The CDR3 is made up of 15 amino acids. Between the trimmed V and J ends, which lost 6 bases and 1 base, there was a span of 15 bases. The CDR3, as DNA: TGTGCCAGCAGAGTTATGCGGGTTACGAACACTGAAGCTTTCTTT. Residues: CASRVMRVTNTEAFF.

The sample holds one count of this clonotype. The chain employs TRBV6-5 and TRBJ2-3; 13 bases are shared with TRBD2. J gave up 3 bases and V 8 bases, and 2 bases lay outside the gene matches. Germline values: CDR1 MNHEY, CDR2 SVGAGI. The CDR3 loop spans 14 amino acids. The CDR3 region is CASSGLAGTDTQYF. The DNA for the CDR3 is TGTGCCAGCTCGGGACTAGCGGGAACAGATACGCAGTATTTT.

This clonotype is classed as medium-sized. The chain employs TRBV27 and TRBJ2-5, with D possibly matching TRBD2 (6 bases). With 2 bases removed from V and 1 base from J, the gap between germline ends came to 14 bases. The CDR3 length is 16 residues. Germline CDR1 reads MNHEY; CDR2 reads SMNVEV (reference sequence). The CDR3 loop reads CASSLGSAGSQETQYF. DNA of the CDR3: TGTGCCAGCAGTTTAGGATCAGCGGGCTCCCAAGAGACCCAGTACTTC.

The V gene is TRBV12-3 or TRBV12-4, the J gene TRBJ2-2, with 7 positions matching TRBD2. This CDR3 has 14 residues. Trimming at V came to 7 bases and at J to 7 bases, leaving 9 bases not matched to a gene. Written as DNA, the CDR3 is TGTGCCAGCACCCCGACTAGCATGGGCGGGGAGCTGTTTTTT. Its translation: CASTPTSMGGELFF.